This T cell receptor beta chain came from a study of T cells in Graves' hyperthyroidism and ophthalmopathy. The table lists this clonotype with many counts. The TCR beta CDR3 regions underwent amplification using RNA transcripts as the source. The TCR CDR3 first-round RT-PCR relied on the HTBI primer set. TCRdb reanalysed the multiplex PCR reads using MiXCR and keeps one entry per CDR3 protein. The table records around 250,000 distinct CDR3 sequences, roughly a quarter of them present only once. Trimming removed 3 bases from V and 6 bases from J; junction bases left unmatched: 5. Per germline, CDR1 MNHEY and CDR2 SMNVEV (reference sequence). There are 14 residues in the CDR3.

This rearrangement joins TRBV27 to TRBJ2-5, with TRBD1 matching 9 bases. The sample was blood. The sequence derives from a woman aged 40-49 years with Graves' ophthalmopathy. The CDR3 sequence: CASSLETGGKTQYF. The DNA for the CDR3 is TGTGCCAGCAGTTTGGAGACAGGGGGGAAGACCCAGTACTTC.